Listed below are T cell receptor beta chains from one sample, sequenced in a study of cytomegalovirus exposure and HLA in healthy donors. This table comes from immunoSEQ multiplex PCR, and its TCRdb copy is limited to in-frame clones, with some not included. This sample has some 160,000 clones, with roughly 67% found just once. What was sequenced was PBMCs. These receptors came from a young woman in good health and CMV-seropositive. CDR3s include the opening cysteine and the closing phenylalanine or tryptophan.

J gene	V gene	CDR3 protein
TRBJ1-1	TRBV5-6	CASSFWQGGNTEAFF
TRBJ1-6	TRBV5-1	CASKLDRGPNSPLHF
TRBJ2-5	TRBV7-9	CASSLKGLATKETQYF
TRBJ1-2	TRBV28	CASSTPGVGTVYGYTF
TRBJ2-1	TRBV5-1	CASSLGQGGYNEQFF
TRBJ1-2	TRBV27	CASSPTPGGNYGYTF
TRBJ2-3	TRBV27	CASSYRNTDTQYF
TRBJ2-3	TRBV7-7	CASSLGQGQTDTQYF
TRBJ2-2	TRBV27	CASSLSPSGNTGELFF
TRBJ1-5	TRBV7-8	CASSSPETGGQPQHF
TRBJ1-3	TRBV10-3	CAISDRDSGNTIYF
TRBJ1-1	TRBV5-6	CASTQGSNTEAFF
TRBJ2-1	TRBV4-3	CASSQAPLDEQFF
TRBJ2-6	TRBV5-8	CASSTAASIDLTF
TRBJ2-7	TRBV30	CAWSVQTDSYDYEQYF
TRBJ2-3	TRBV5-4	CASSLGGRTDTQYF
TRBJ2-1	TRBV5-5	CASSTGTLNEQFF
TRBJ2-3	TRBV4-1	CASSQDATVRTSNTQYF
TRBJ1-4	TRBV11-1	CASSLAGTGANEKLFF
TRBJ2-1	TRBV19	CASSIRGAYNEQFF
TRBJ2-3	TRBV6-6	CASRAGLAGTDTQYF
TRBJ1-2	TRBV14	CASSQGSGGRHGYTF
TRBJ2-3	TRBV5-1	CASSFFAGAMTDTQYF
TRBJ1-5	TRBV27	CASSLTGNQPQHF
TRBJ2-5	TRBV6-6	CASSYSGGTQETQYF
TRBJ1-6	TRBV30	CAWSTGGGNSPLHF
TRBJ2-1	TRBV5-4	CASSLPGGTYNEQFF
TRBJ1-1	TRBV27	CASTGWNTEAFF
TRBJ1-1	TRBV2	CASSAEQNTEAFF
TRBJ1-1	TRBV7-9	CASIWTKMGTEAFF
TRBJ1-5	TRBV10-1	CASSGTGTGQPQHF
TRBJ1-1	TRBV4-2	CASSQVPADSRNTEAFF
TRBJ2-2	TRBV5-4	CASSRGGLGNTGELFF
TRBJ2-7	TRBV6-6	CASTNHPGQRAGEQYF
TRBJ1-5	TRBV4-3	CASSEKQGRNQPQHF